The source of this T cell receptor (beta chain) is a study of blood T cell repertoires in COVID-19. As for the study in general: Sites in the United States, Italy and Spain provided acute and convalescent COVID-19 samples.

CDR3 length: 16 residues. V shed 7 bases and J shed 0 bases, with 16 bases lying between them. CDR1 LNHDA and CDR2 SQIVND come from the germline V gene (reference sequence). The authors' processing: Amplification of reference gene primers was used by the study to estimate nucleated cell counts. The method was immunoSEQ multiplex PCR; TCRdb's version includes in-frame clones alone and lacks a portion of them. D and trimming were read from the DNA, whereas the V and J calls and clone size are those reported in that table. The sample holds some 400,000 clones, 80% to 95% seen once. Participant reports of clinical history set cohort assignment. People in the exposed group encountered a COVID-19 case within 2 weeks before entering the study.

V usage is TRBV19 and J usage is TRBJ1-3; no definite D call. This clonotype was obtained from a woman in her forties who had been exposed to COVID-19. Specimen: PBMCs or T cells enriched from blood (not recorded which). The CDR3 nucleotides read TGTGCCAGTACCCAAGGAGGACGTATCTCTGGAAACACCATATATTTT. It specifies CASTQGGRISGNTIYF.